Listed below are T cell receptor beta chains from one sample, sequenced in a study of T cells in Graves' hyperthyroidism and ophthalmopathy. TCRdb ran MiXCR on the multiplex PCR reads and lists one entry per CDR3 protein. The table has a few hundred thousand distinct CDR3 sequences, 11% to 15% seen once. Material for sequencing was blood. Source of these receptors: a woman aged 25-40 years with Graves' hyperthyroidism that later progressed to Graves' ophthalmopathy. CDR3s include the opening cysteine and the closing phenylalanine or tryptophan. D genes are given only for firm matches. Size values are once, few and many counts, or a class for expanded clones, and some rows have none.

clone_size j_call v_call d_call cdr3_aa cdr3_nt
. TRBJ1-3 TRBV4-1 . CASSLISWNTIYF TGCGCCAGCAGCCTTATATCTTGGAACACCATATATTTT
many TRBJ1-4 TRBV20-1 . CSARDLGRSSTNEKLFF TGCAGTGCTAGAGATCTCGGGCGTTCCTCAACTAATGAAAAACTGTTTTTT
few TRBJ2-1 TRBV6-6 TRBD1 CAGSYSGDRIDEQFF TGTGCCGGCAGTTACTCGGGGGACAGGATCGATGAGCAGTTCTTC
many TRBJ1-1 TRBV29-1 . CSVFATGRDTEAFF TGCAGCGTTTTCGCCACAGGGAGGGACACTGAAGCTTTCTTT
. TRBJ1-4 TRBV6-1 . CASSPRQVATNEKLFF TGTGCCAGCAGTCCAAGACAGGTGGCCACTAATGAAAAACTGTTTTTT
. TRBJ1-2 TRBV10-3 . CAISPTKGYTF TGTGCCATCAGCCCTACAAAGGGCTACACCTTC
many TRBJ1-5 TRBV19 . CASSTESGNQPQHF TGTGCCAGTAGTACAGAGAGCGGCAATCAGCCCCAGCATTTT
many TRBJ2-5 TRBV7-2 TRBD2 CASSLVAGGSETQYF TGTGCCAGCAGCTTAGTAGCGGGAGGATCAGAGACCCAGTACTTC
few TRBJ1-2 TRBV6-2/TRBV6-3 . CASRQGSGYTF TGTGCCAGCAGACAGGGATCAGGCTACACCTTC
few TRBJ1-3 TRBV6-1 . CASSEGAAGVSGNTIYF TGTGCCAGCAGTGAAGGGGCCGCCGGAGTCTCCGGAAACACCATATATTTT
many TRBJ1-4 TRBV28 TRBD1 CASSLLRDRDEKLFF TGTGCCAGCAGTTTACTTCGGGACAGGGACGAAAAACTGTTTTTT
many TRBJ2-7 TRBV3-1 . CASSQEPTYEQYF TGTGCCAGCAGCCAAGAACCAACTTACGAGCAGTACTTC
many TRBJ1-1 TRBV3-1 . CASSQKAALNTEAFF TGTGCCAGCAGCCAAAAAGCGGCTTTGAACACTGAAGCTTTCTTT
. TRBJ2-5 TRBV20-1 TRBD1 CSAPSGGVQTQYF TGCAGTGCCCCGTCAGGGGGCGTCCAGACCCAGTACTTC
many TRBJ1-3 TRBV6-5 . CASSYDPSLRSGNTIYF TGTGCCAGCAGTTACGACCCATCGCTGCGCTCTGGAAACACCATATATTTT
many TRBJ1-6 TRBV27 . CASAVFNFNSPLHF TGTGCCAGCGCAGTTTTTAATTTTAATTCACCCCTCCACTTT
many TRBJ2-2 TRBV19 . CASSAGWTVSDYTSGELFF TGTGCCAGTAGCGCGGGATGGACAGTATCAGACTATACTTCCGGGGAGCTGTTTTTT
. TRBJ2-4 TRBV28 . CASSHGGQNLAKNIQYF TGTGCCAGCAGTCATGGCGGACAGAACCTAGCCAAAAACATTCAGTACTTC
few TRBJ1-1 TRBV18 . CASSPTVAVEAFF TGTGCCAGCTCACCCACCGTGGCAGTTGAAGCTTTCTTT
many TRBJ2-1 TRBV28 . CASSSLAVSSYNEQFF TGTGCCAGCAGTTCATTAGCCGTCTCCTCCTACAATGAGCAGTTCTTC
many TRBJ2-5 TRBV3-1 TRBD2 CASSPEGSGRPETQYF TGTGCCAGCAGCCCCGAGGGTAGCGGGAGGCCAGAGACCCAGTACTTC
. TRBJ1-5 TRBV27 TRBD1 CASLPGQGIGQPQHF TGTGCCAGCCTGCCGGGACAGGGGATCGGTCAGCCCCAGCATTTT
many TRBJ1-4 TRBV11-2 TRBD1 CASSYGTATNEKLFF TGTGCCAGCAGCTACGGGACAGCAACTAATGAAAAACTGTTTTTT
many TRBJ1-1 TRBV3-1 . CASTGQTEAFF TGTGCCAGCACCGGACAGACTGAAGCTTTCTTT
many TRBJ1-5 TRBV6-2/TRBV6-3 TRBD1 CASSGGQGHQPQHF TGTGCCAGCAGTGGGGGACAGGGTCATCAGCCCCAGCATTTT
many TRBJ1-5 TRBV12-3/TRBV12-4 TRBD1 CASSLGRTGGLSQHF TGTGCCAGCAGTTTAGGTCGGACAGGGGGCCTGTCACAGCATTTT
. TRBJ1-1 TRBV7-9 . CASSLEGGHSAGAFF TGTGCCAGCAGCCTGGAGGGCGGGCATTCGGCCGGAGCTTTCTTT
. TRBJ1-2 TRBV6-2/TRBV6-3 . CASSKGGNYGYTF TGTGCCAGCAGCAAGGGGGGGAACTATGGCTACACCTTC
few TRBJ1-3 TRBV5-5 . CASSFFIDSSGNTIYF TGTGCCAGCAGCTTCTTTATAGACAGCTCTGGAAACACCATATATTTT
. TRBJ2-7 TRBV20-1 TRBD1 CSAKLRDRDSYQQYF TGCAGTGCTAAACTCCGGGACAGGGATTCCTACCAGCAGTACTTC
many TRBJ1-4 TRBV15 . CATSREWQDFNEKLFF TGTGCCACCAGCAGAGAGTGGCAGGATTTTAATGAAAAACTGTTTTTT
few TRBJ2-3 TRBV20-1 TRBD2 CSARDFWGLADTDTQYF TGCAGTGCTAGAGATTTTTGGGGACTAGCGGACACAGATACGCAGTATTTT
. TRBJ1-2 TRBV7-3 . CASSLGGGLANYGYTF TGTGCCAGCAGCTTAGGGGGGGGTTTAGCTAACTATGGCTACACCTTC
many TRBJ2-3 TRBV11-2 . CASSLSGNTQYF TGTGCCAGCAGCTTAAGCGGAAATACGCAGTATTTT
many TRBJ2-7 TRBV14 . CASSMGLIYEQYF TGTGCCAGCAGCATGGGACTGATCTACGAGCAGTACTTC
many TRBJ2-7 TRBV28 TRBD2 CASSQLAEQYF TGTGCCAGCAGCCAACTAGCGGAGCAGTACTTC